Listed here is a single TCR beta chain. The antigen remains unidentified. RNA transcripts provided the source from which TCR beta CDR3 regions were amplified. RT-PCR in the first round (using the HTBI primer set) targeted the TCR CDR3. Each CDR3 protein gets one entry after TCRdb re-called the multiplex PCR reads with MiXCR. The table lists approximately 480,000 distinct CDR3 sequences, about 20% of them singletons, with approximately 25% in the top ten. Germline-derived CDR1 and CDR2 are SGHAT and FQNNGV. Trimming removed 1 base at V and 8 bases at J, with 6 bases between. The CDR3 is 13 amino acids. This specimen comes from a study of T cells in Graves' hyperthyroidism and ophthalmopathy. Notes on the study in general: In simple terms, a model built on 13 V-J features told ophthalmopathy apart from stable hyperthyroidism. Model-based prediction identified ophthalmopathy a median about 6 months prior to its onset.

Hyperthyroidism had been newly diagnosed in patients aged 18 to 65, and its duration was under 2 months. Extraction of PBMCs used roughly 9.6 ml of fresh peripheral blood. The rearrangement uses TRBV11-2 and TRBJ1-6, with no clear D. Sequenced: blood. This receptor was identified in a man younger than 35 with Graves' hyperthyroidism. As DNA, the CDR3 is TGTGCCAGCAGCTTAGGAGTTTATTCACCCCTCCACTTT. Protein product: CASSLGVYSPLHF.